A selection of T cell receptor beta chains follows, all from one sample in a study of blood T cell repertoires in COVID-19. Measured with immunoSEQ multiplex PCR; TCRdb has only the in-frame clones, and not every one. The sample lists about 200,000 clones, 70% to 90% seen once, with about a tenth in the top ten. Sequencing input: peripheral blood. These TCRs come from a human donor with active or convalescent COVID-19. The donor label of this sample is uncertain. Both conserved end residues are part of each CDR3. A D gene is named only where the DNA matches it firmly. The size field is filled for only some rows; it gives once, few, many or a size class.

d_gene: TRBD2; abundance: -; v_gene: TRBV7-8; j_gene: TRBJ2-1; CDR3nt: TGTGCCAGCAGCTTAGAGGTTATTAGCGGGAGTGGTGAGCAGTTCTTC; CDR3aa: CASSLEVISGSGEQFF
d_gene: TRBD1; abundance: -; v_gene: TRBV3-1/TRBV3-2; j_gene: TRBJ1-6; CDR3nt: TGTGCCAGCAGCCAAGCGGCAGGGGGCTATAATTCACCCCTCCACTTT; CDR3aa: CASSQAAGGYNSPLHF
d_gene: -; abundance: -; v_gene: TRBV11-1; j_gene: TRBJ2-1; CDR3nt: TGTGCCAGCAGCTTAGGGCAGGTGACAGACAATGAGCAGTTCTTC; CDR3aa: CASSLGQVTDNEQFF
d_gene: -; abundance: -; v_gene: TRBV5-4; j_gene: TRBJ2-6; CDR3nt: TGTGCCAGCAGCTTGGACTTTTCTGGGGCCAACGTCCTGACTTTC; CDR3aa: CASSLDFSGANVLTF
d_gene: TRBD1; abundance: -; v_gene: TRBV18; j_gene: TRBJ1-5; CDR3nt: TGTGCCAGCACAGGGGGTAGCAATCAGCCCCAGCATTTT; CDR3aa: CASTGGSNQPQHF
d_gene: TRBD2; abundance: -; v_gene: TRBV7-9; j_gene: TRBJ2-7; CDR3nt: TGTGCCAGCAGCCCGGGGACTAGCGGGGGGTCCTACGAGCAGTACTTC; CDR3aa: CASSPGTSGGSYEQYF
d_gene: -; abundance: -; v_gene: TRBV5-5; j_gene: TRBJ1-5; CDR3nt: TGTGCCAGCAGCTGGAGCCTCCCCCGTTATAGCAATCAGCCCCAGCATTTT; CDR3aa: CASSWSLPRYSNQPQHF
d_gene: TRBD2; abundance: -; v_gene: TRBV7-2; j_gene: TRBJ2-2; CDR3nt: TGTGCCAGCAGCTGGGAAGCGGGAGTTGACGGGGAGCTGTTTTTT; CDR3aa: CASSWEAGVDGELFF
d_gene: TRBD2; abundance: -; v_gene: TRBV7-3; j_gene: TRBJ2-7; CDR3nt: TGTGCCAGCAGCTTGACTAGCGGGGCCTACGAGCAGTACTTC; CDR3aa: CASSLTSGAYEQYF
d_gene: TRBD1; abundance: -; v_gene: TRBV11-2; j_gene: TRBJ1-6; CDR3nt: TGTGCCAGCAGCGGGACAGCAGTCAATTCACCCCTCCACTTT; CDR3aa: CASSGTAVNSPLHF
d_gene: TRBD2; abundance: -; v_gene: TRBV19; j_gene: TRBJ2-2; CDR3nt: TGTGCCAGTAGTATAGCGGGACTAGCGGGATTCACCGGGGAGCTGTTTTTT; CDR3aa: CASSIAGLAGFTGELFF
d_gene: -; abundance: -; v_gene: TRBV5-1; j_gene: TRBJ2-6; CDR3nt: TGCGCCACCACAAAAACAGGGACCTCTGGGGCCAACGTCCTGACTTTC; CDR3aa: CATTKTGTSGANVLTF
d_gene: -; abundance: -; v_gene: TRBV13; j_gene: TRBJ1-3; CDR3nt: TGTGCCAGCAGCTTAGTTGGGCCGCTTTCAACCATATATTTT; CDR3aa: CASSLVGPLSTIYF
d_gene: -; abundance: -; v_gene: TRBV11-2; j_gene: TRBJ2-1; CDR3nt: TGTGCCAGCAGTATACGTTCCGGGATCACCCTCGACAATGAGCAGTTCTTC; CDR3aa: CASSIRSGITLDNEQFF
d_gene: TRBD1; abundance: -; v_gene: TRBV30; j_gene: TRBJ2-7; CDR3nt: TGTGCCTGGAGTGTCGGGACAGGGGCCTACGAGCAGTACTTC; CDR3aa: CAWSVGTGAYEQYF
d_gene: -; abundance: -; v_gene: TRBV5-1; j_gene: TRBJ1-1; CDR3nt: TGCGCCAGCAGCTTGGGTCGGGGTGAAGCTTTCTTT; CDR3aa: CASSLGRGEAFF
d_gene: -; abundance: -; v_gene: TRBV10-3; j_gene: TRBJ2-3; CDR3nt: TGTGCCATCAGTTGGACACCAGTGGATACGCAGTATTTT; CDR3aa: CAISWTPVDTQYF
d_gene: TRBD1; abundance: -; v_gene: TRBV7-3; j_gene: TRBJ2-7; CDR3nt: TGTGCCAGCAGCCCCGGGACAGGCGCCTACGAGCAGTACTTC; CDR3aa: CASSPGTGAYEQYF
d_gene: TRBD2; abundance: -; v_gene: TRBV5-1; j_gene: TRBJ2-2; CDR3nt: TGCGCCAGCAGCTTGGGTGGCCTAGCGGGGAACACCGGGGAGCTGTTTTTT; CDR3aa: CASSLGGLAGNTGELFF
d_gene: TRBD2; abundance: -; v_gene: TRBV7-3; j_gene: TRBJ2-2; CDR3nt: TGTGCCAGCAGCTCCTGGACTAGCGGGACCCCAGACGGGGAGCTGTTTTTT; CDR3aa: CASSSWTSGTPDGELFF
d_gene: -; abundance: -; v_gene: TRBV6-2/TRBV6-3; j_gene: TRBJ1-1; CDR3nt: TGTGCCAGCAGTTACTTCATGGCAGGTCCCCAGGTTGAAACTGAAGCTTTCTTT; CDR3aa: CASSYFMAGPQVETEAFF
d_gene: TRBD2; abundance: -; v_gene: TRBV5-4; j_gene: TRBJ2-1; CDR3nt: TGTGCCAGCAGCCTCCTGACTAGCGGGAGACTGGAGGAGCAGTTCTTC; CDR3aa: CASSLLTSGRLEEQFF
d_gene: -; abundance: -; v_gene: TRBV21-1; j_gene: TRBJ2-2; CDR3nt: TGTGCCAGCAGCAAAGTCGAGGGAGTTGTGACCGGGGAGCTGTTTTTT; CDR3aa: CASSKVEGVVTGELFF
d_gene: TRBD1; abundance: -; v_gene: TRBV24-1; j_gene: TRBJ2-5; CDR3nt: TGTGCCACCAGTGATTCTTCCAGGGGGCGAGGGGAGACCCAGTACTTC; CDR3aa: CATSDSSRGRGETQYF
d_gene: TRBD2; abundance: -; v_gene: TRBV2; j_gene: TRBJ2-7; CDR3nt: TGTGCCAGCAGCTCGAGGGGGACTAGCAGCAAAGAGCAGTACTTC; CDR3aa: CASSSRGTSSKEQYF
d_gene: -; abundance: few; v_gene: TRBV6-1; j_gene: TRBJ2-3; CDR3nt: TGTGCCAGCAGTGAAAAGGCCCTTCTAGGGGGGGACCGCATAGATACGCAGTATTTT; CDR3aa: CASSEKALLGGDRIDTQYF
d_gene: TRBD1; abundance: -; v_gene: TRBV10-3; j_gene: TRBJ1-1; CDR3nt: TGTGCCATCAGTGAGTCGCGAGACAGGGTCTCCACTGAAGCTTTCTTT; CDR3aa: CAISESRDRVSTEAFF
d_gene: TRBD2; abundance: -; v_gene: TRBV3-1/TRBV3-2; j_gene: TRBJ2-1; CDR3nt: TGTGCCAGCGGTATTAGAGCGGGGGGCCTCCCCAGGAGAGATGAGCAGTTCTTC; CDR3aa: CASGIRAGGLPRRDEQFF
d_gene: -; abundance: -; v_gene: TRBV12-3/TRBV12-4; j_gene: TRBJ1-5; CDR3nt: TGTGCCAGCAGTCCAGGGTTACGGCAGCCCCAGCATTTT; CDR3aa: CASSPGLRQPQHF
d_gene: -; abundance: -; v_gene: TRBV5-4; j_gene: TRBJ2-3; CDR3nt: TGTGCCAGCAGCCTAAGACGGAGGAGCACAGATACGCAGTATTTT; CDR3aa: CASSLRRRSTDTQYF
d_gene: TRBD1; abundance: -; v_gene: TRBV18; j_gene: TRBJ1-1; CDR3nt: TGTGCCAGCTCACCGTTCCCAGGGGGCTCCTCGAACACTGAAGCTTTCTTT; CDR3aa: CASSPFPGGSSNTEAFF
d_gene: -; abundance: few; v_gene: TRBV14; j_gene: TRBJ2-7; CDR3nt: TGTGCCAGCAGCCAAGGGGCTCCCAGGAGGGAGCAGTACTTC; CDR3aa: CASSQGAPRREQYF
d_gene: -; abundance: -; v_gene: TRBV5-1; j_gene: TRBJ2-5; CDR3nt: TGCGCCAGCAGCTTCGAGGCAGGGGCCGGGGGGGAGACCCAGTACTTC; CDR3aa: CASSFEAGAGGETQYF
d_gene: -; abundance: -; v_gene: TRBV6-4; j_gene: TRBJ2-3; CDR3nt: TGTGCCAGCAGTGACAAAACAGGGCCGGGAGATACGCAGTATTTT; CDR3aa: CASSDKTGPGDTQYF
d_gene: TRBD1; abundance: -; v_gene: TRBV10-3; j_gene: TRBJ1-5; CDR3nt: TGTGCCTCCTCTTGGGACAGAATTAATCAGCCCCAGCATTTT; CDR3aa: CASSWDRINQPQHF
d_gene: -; abundance: -; v_gene: TRBV5-5; j_gene: TRBJ1-3; CDR3nt: TGTGCCAGCAGCTTAGGGGCTGGAAACACCATATATTTT; CDR3aa: CASSLGAGNTIYF
d_gene: TRBD2; abundance: -; v_gene: TRBV28; j_gene: TRBJ2-2; CDR3nt: TGTGCCAGTCAGCGGGGCAGACGACAGAAGAACACCGGGGAGCTGTTTTTT; CDR3aa: CASQRGRRQKNTGELFF
d_gene: -; abundance: once; v_gene: TRBV5-1; j_gene: TRBJ2-5; CDR3nt: TGCGCCAGCAACCCGGGTGGGTTTCAAGAGACCCAGTACTTC; CDR3aa: CASNPGGFQETQYF
d_gene: TRBD1; abundance: -; v_gene: TRBV28; j_gene: TRBJ2-7; CDR3nt: TGTGCCAGCAGTCCTACAGGGGAAAGGTGGACTGGGGCTGACGAGCAGTACTTC; CDR3aa: CASSPTGERWTGADEQYF
d_gene: -; abundance: -; v_gene: TRBV6-2/TRBV6-3; j_gene: TRBJ1-5; CDR3nt: TGTGCCAGCAGTTACCCGGGGTCGGGGTATCAGCCCCAGCATTTT; CDR3aa: CASSYPGSGYQPQHF
d_gene: -; abundance: once; v_gene: TRBV5-3; j_gene: TRBJ1-4; CDR3nt: TGTGCCAGAAGCCCGGGGGGCGAAAAACTGTTTTTT; CDR3aa: CARSPGGEKLFF
d_gene: TRBD1; abundance: once; v_gene: TRBV6-2/TRBV6-3; j_gene: TRBJ1-2; CDR3nt: TGTGCCAGCAGCCCACCCGGACAGGCTTATGGCTACACCTTC; CDR3aa: CASSPPGQAYGYTF
d_gene: -; abundance: -; v_gene: TRBV24-1; j_gene: TRBJ1-2; CDR3nt: TGTGCCATCGCAGACACCCAATATGGCTACACCTTC; CDR3aa: CAIADTQYGYTF
d_gene: TRBD1; abundance: -; v_gene: TRBV4-2; j_gene: TRBJ1-2; CDR3nt: TGTGCCAGCAGCCAACAGGGGGCGCCGGCTAACTATGGCTACACCTTC; CDR3aa: CASSQQGAPANYGYTF
d_gene: -; abundance: once; v_gene: TRBV6-4; j_gene: TRBJ2-2; CDR3nt: TGTGCCAGCAGTGAACTGTTACAGGCGAACACCGGGGAGCTGTTTTTT; CDR3aa: CASSELLQANTGELFF
d_gene: -; abundance: -; v_gene: TRBV29-1; j_gene: TRBJ2-3; CDR3nt: TGCAGCGTCGGAAGGGGGATCGATACGCAGTATTTT; CDR3aa: CSVGRGIDTQYF
d_gene: -; abundance: -; v_gene: TRBV12-5; j_gene: TRBJ1-3; CDR3nt: TGTGCTAGTGGCCCCCCAACCGGGACAATCGGGCACACCATATATTTT; CDR3aa: CASGPPTGTIGHTIYF
d_gene: TRBD2; abundance: once; v_gene: TRBV6-5; j_gene: TRBJ2-4; CDR3nt: TGTGCCTCAGCGGGGGCCGGCAAAAACATTCAGTACTTC; CDR3aa: CASAGAGKNIQYF
d_gene: -; abundance: -; v_gene: TRBV6-5; j_gene: TRBJ2-3; CDR3nt: TGTGCCAGCATCCGGACACCGAGCACAGATACGCAGTATTTT; CDR3aa: CASIRTPSTDTQYF
d_gene: -; abundance: -; v_gene: TRBV28; j_gene: TRBJ2-5; CDR3nt: TGTGCCAGCAGCCCTCCAGACTACAAACAAAACGAAGAGACCCAGTACTTC; CDR3aa: CASSPPDYKQNEETQYF
d_gene: -; abundance: -; v_gene: TRBV7-2; j_gene: TRBJ2-7; CDR3nt: TGTGCCAGCAGCCCGTACGGCGGCGCCTCGAATGTGGGCGAGCAGTACTTC; CDR3aa: CASSPYGGASNVGEQYF
d_gene: -; abundance: -; v_gene: TRBV20-1; j_gene: TRBJ2-1; CDR3nt: TGCAGTGCTAGTGAACTAGCTCATGAGTTCTTC; CDR3aa: CSASELAHEFF
d_gene: TRBD1; abundance: -; v_gene: TRBV29-1; j_gene: TRBJ2-5; CDR3nt: TGCAGCGCCCAGGGGGCATCAGAGACCCAGTACTTC; CDR3aa: CSAQGASETQYF